These T cell receptor beta chains were read from a single sample in a study of blood T cell repertoires in COVID-19. Profiling relied on immunoSEQ multiplex PCR, and the TCRdb table lists in-frame clones only, not all of them. Of under 300,000 clones in the sample, about 73% were seen once. Sequencing was carried out using peripheral blood. The receptors shown here come from a woman of 80 years or more with acute or convalescent COVID-19. Both conserved end residues are part of each CDR3. The order of the fields is V gene, clone size, J gene, D gene, CDR3 DNA, CDR3 protein. D genes are given only for firm matches. The size entry is marked missing in some rows and otherwise reads once, few, many or a size class.

TRBV10-1	NA	TRBJ1-3	NA	TGCGCCAGCAGTGCACAACCCCCGGAGGGCGACTACTCTGGAAACACCATATATTTT	CASSAQPPEGDYSGNTIYF
TRBV6-2/TRBV6-3	NA	TRBJ2-5	NA	TGTGCCAGCAGTTCAGGCCACAGGGTAAACTTC	CASSSGHRVNF
TRBV6-5	NA	TRBJ2-7	TRBD2	TGTGCCAGCAGTTACGATTCTAGCGGGAGAGGGGAGCAGTACTTC	CASSYDSSGRGEQYF
TRBV6-4	few	TRBJ2-6	TRBD2	TGTGCCAGCAGTGAGTTTAGGGGACTAGCGGGCCGCTCTGGGGCCAACGTCCTGACTTTC	CASSEFRGLAGRSGANVLTF
TRBV13	once	TRBJ2-7	TRBD1	TGTGCCAGCAGCTTAGGGGACAGGGGAGCCTACGAGCAGTACTTC	CASSLGDRGAYEQYF
TRBV18	NA	TRBJ1-5	TRBD1	TGTGCCAGCTCACCGGCGACAGGGGGCAATCAGCCCCAGCATTTT	CASSPATGGNQPQHF
TRBV5-4	NA	TRBJ1-6	NA	TGTGCCAGCAGCTTGGAAAGCGTCAATTCACCCCTCCACTTT	CASSLESVNSPLHF
TRBV6-5	once	TRBJ2-7	TRBD2	TGTGCCAGCAGGTTAGCGGGGCCCTACGAGCAGTACTTC	CASRLAGPYEQYF
TRBV19	NA	TRBJ1-4	TRBD1	TGTGCCAGTAGTTTAGGGACAGTCACTAATGAAAAACTGTTTTTT	CASSLGTVTNEKLFF
TRBV6-5	NA	TRBJ1-1	NA	TGTGCCAGCAGTTATCTCCAGGGGAATACTGAAGCTTTCTTT	CASSYLQGNTEAFF
TRBV7-2	few	TRBJ1-1	TRBD1	TGTGCCAGCAGCGCACAGAAAAGACAGGGCCCACTAAGGAACACTGAAGCTTTCTTT	CASSAQKRQGPLRNTEAFF
TRBV6-6	NA	TRBJ2-7	TRBD2	TGTGCCAGCAGCGACAGGGGACTAGCGGGGACCTACGAGCAGTACTTC	CASSDRGLAGTYEQYF
TRBV18	NA	TRBJ1-6	NA	TGTGCCAGCTCACCACCCGGCAGGGACTATAATTCACCCCTCCACTTT	CASSPPGRDYNSPLHF
TRBV5-5	NA	TRBJ2-7	NA	TGTGCCAGCAGCTTGGCCAGGGTGACGGGTGGGCAGTACTTC	CASSLARVTGGQYF
TRBV11-2	NA	TRBJ2-1	TRBD2	TGTGCCAGCAGCACCGGGACTAGCGGGCTCTACAATGAGCAGTTCTTC	CASSTGTSGLYNEQFF
TRBV11-2	NA	TRBJ1-4	NA	TGTGCCAGCAGCGGATACAGGAATGAAAAACTGTTTTTT	CASSGYRNEKLFF
TRBV5-1	NA	TRBJ2-1	TRBD2	TGCGCCAGCAGCTTGGACGGCGGGGGCTCCTACAATGAGCAGTTCTTC	CASSLDGGGSYNEQFF
TRBV7-3	NA	TRBJ2-5	NA	TGTGCCAGCAGCTTAACTGGGCACCCCCAAGAGACCCAGTACTTC	CASSLTGHPQETQYF
TRBV3-1/TRBV3-2	NA	TRBJ2-7	TRBD1	TGTGCCAGCAGCCAGATGACAGGGGGGTACGAGCAGTACTTC	CASSQMTGGYEQYF
TRBV9	NA	TRBJ1-6	NA	TGTGCCAGCAGCGTAGCTGCGGACAAAAATTCACCCCTCCACTTT	CASSVAADKNSPLHF
TRBV11-2	NA	TRBJ2-1	TRBD2	TGTGCCAGCAGCTTAACCCGGACTAGCGGGGGGGCCGTTGAGCAGTTCTTC	CASSLTRTSGGAVEQFF